A selection of T cell receptor beta chains follows, all from one sample in a study of graft-versus-host responses after intestinal transplantation. Clones were read by immunoSEQ multiplex PCR, and TCRdb kept only the in-frame ones, dropping some. The profile covers 55,000 to 70,000 clones, with around 91% appearing a single time and 2.5% to 3% taken by the ten largest. The specimen was PBMCs, collected almost 120 days after intestinal transplantation. The receptors were sampled from a human patient who received an intestinal transplant, so some T cells may come from the graft donor. Each CDR3 is given with its conserved first and last residue. D genes are given only for firm matches. Clone size, where shown, is once, few, many, or a class for clones that have expanded.

abundance	v_gene	j_gene	d_gene	CDR3nt	CDR3aa
.	TRBV6-6	TRBJ1-3	TRBD1	TGTGCCAGCAGTTTCACAGGGGCTGGAAACACCATATATTTT	CASSFTGAGNTIYF
.	TRBV5-1	TRBJ2-1	TRBD2	TGCGCCAGCAGTAATGACTGGGGACTAGCTGGTGAGCAGTTCTTC	CASSNDWGLAGEQFF
.	TRBV19	TRBJ2-3	TRBD2	TGTGCCAGCGGACTAGCGGACACAGATACGCAGTATTTT	CASGLADTDTQYF
.	TRBV7-9	TRBJ2-5	.	TGTGCCAGCAGCTTAGCGGTTGTGATAGAAGAGACCCAGTACTTC	CASSLAVVIEETQYF
.	TRBV12-5	TRBJ1-2	.	TGTGCTAGTGGTTTCCCTTCCAGGGGTTTGAGCTATGGCTACACCTTC	CASGFPSRGLSYGYTF
.	TRBV7-2	TRBJ2-1	TRBD2	TGTGCCAGCAGCTGGATCCGACTAGCGGGGGGGCGGGAGCAGTTCTTC	CASSWIRLAGGREQFF
.	TRBV28	TRBJ2-7	TRBD2	TGTGCCAGCAGTCCCTCCTTAGCGGGAGGATCCTACGAGCAGTACTTC	CASSPSLAGGSYEQYF
once	TRBV9	TRBJ1-1	TRBD1	TGTGCCGGCAGCTCCTTGGCCGGGACAGGGGATTATACTGAAGCTTTCTTT	CAGSSLAGTGDYTEAFF
.	TRBV27	TRBJ1-1	TRBD1	TGTGCCAGCCAGGACAGGATGAACACTGAAGCTTTCTTT	CASQDRMNTEAFF
.	TRBV27	TRBJ2-7	TRBD2	TGTGCCAGCAGTTTAATTTCCCGCGGGAGTAAGCCCTACGAGCAGTACTTC	CASSLISRGSKPYEQYF
few	TRBV2	TRBJ1-1	.	TGTGCCAGCAGTGATGGGGAGCTGAACACTGAAGCTTTCTTT	CASSDGELNTEAFF
.	TRBV11-2	TRBJ1-2	.	TGTGCCAGCAGCTTAGGGGCCCAGGGTATACTCACCTTC	CASSLGAQGILTF
.	TRBV18	TRBJ2-2	TRBD2	TGTGCCAGCTCACCACCCCTAGCGGGCTTCACCGGGGAGCTGTTTTTT	CASSPPLAGFTGELFF
.	TRBV28	TRBJ2-5	TRBD1	TGTGCCAGCAGCCCTTGGGACAGGGAAATCCAGTACTTC	CASSPWDREIQYF
.	TRBV5-1	TRBJ1-2	TRBD1	TGCGCCAGCAGCCCAATAGGGGGCCGGGGCTACACCTTC	CASSPIGGRGYTF
medium-sized	TRBV6-1	TRBJ2-7	.	TGTGCCAGCAGTGAAGGACGAAATCCTACCTCCTACGAGCAGTACTTC	CASSEGRNPTSYEQYF
.	TRBV30	TRBJ2-7	.	TGTGCCTGGAGTGTACCGTACGAGCAGTACTTC	CAWSVPYEQYF
.	TRBV13	TRBJ2-3	.	TGTGCCAGCAGTTCCCCTACAGGGGAGGGTGATACGCAGTATTTT	CASSSPTGEGDTQYF
.	TRBV18	TRBJ1-1	.	TGTGCCAGCTCACCACCGGGAAGGAACACTGAAGCTTTCTTT	CASSPPGRNTEAFF
.	TRBV2	TRBJ2-7	.	TGTGCCAGCAGCCCCACAGGGACCGAGCAGTACTTC	CASSPTGTEQYF
.	TRBV9	TRBJ2-7	.	TGTGCCAGCAGCGGCACAGGGTTCGGATACGAGCAGTACTTC	CASSGTGFGYEQYF
.	TRBV15	TRBJ2-5	.	TGTGCCACCAGCAGAGAACGGGAGACCCAGTACTTC	CATSRERETQYF
once	TRBV18	TRBJ1-1	.	TGTGCCAGCTCACCGAAGGCGAGAGGGACTGAAGCTTTCTTT	CASSPKARGTEAFF
.	TRBV10-2	TRBJ2-1	TRBD1	TGCGCCAGCAGTGGCCATTACGGGACAGGACCGGGCGATGAGCAGTTCTTC	CASSGHYGTGPGDEQFF
.	TRBV19	TRBJ1-3	.	TGTGCCAGTACGGCAGGGGCTGGAAACACCATATATTTT	CASTAGAGNTIYF
.	TRBV5-1	TRBJ2-5	.	TGCGCCAGCAGCTTGGACCACGAGACCCAGTACTTC	CASSLDHETQYF
.	TRBV20-1	TRBJ2-5	.	TGCAGTGCTGCTCAAGAGACCCAGTACTTC	CSAAQETQYF
.	TRBV19	TRBJ1-1	.	TGTGCCACCGATAACAGGGCTAATTTGAACACTGAAGCTTTCTTT	CATDNRANLNTEAFF
.	TRBV7-6	TRBJ1-1	.	TGTGCCAGCAGCTTAGGGACAGCGAACACTGAAGCTTTCTTT	CASSLGTANTEAFF
.	TRBV28	TRBJ2-1	.	TGTGCCAGCAGTTTTGTCGGGGATGTATGGGAGCAGTTCTTC	CASSFVGDVWEQFF
.	TRBV10-3	TRBJ2-7	TRBD2	TGTGCCATCAGTGAACGTGTGATAGCGGGGTGGGAGCAGTACTTC	CAISERVIAGWEQYF
.	TRBV7-2	TRBJ1-1	.	TGTGCCAGCAGCACGGGCGTTGGGAACACTGAAGCTTTCTTT	CASSTGVGNTEAFF
.	TRBV18	TRBJ2-7	TRBD2	TGTGCCAGCTCATCCGGGACTAGCGGAGCCTACGAGCAGTACTTC	CASSSGTSGAYEQYF
.	TRBV14	TRBJ1-4	.	TGTGCCAGCAGCCGAACAGGCCTTGCTAATGAAAAACTGTTTTTT	CASSRTGLANEKLFF
.	TRBV5-1	TRBJ2-2	TRBD2	TGCGCCAGCAGTCTAGCGGGAGTATCGAGCACCGGGGAGCTGTTTTTT	CASSLAGVSSTGELFF
.	TRBV5-6	TRBJ1-6	.	TGTGCCAGCAGGGGGGCGGATAATTCACCCCTCCACTTT	CASRGADNSPLHF
.	TRBV4-2	TRBJ2-7	TRBD1	TGTGCCAGCAGCCAACTTTGGGACAGCGGTTACGAGCAGTACTTC	CASSQLWDSGYEQYF
.	TRBV5-4	TRBJ1-1	.	TGTGCCAGCAGCTTGGGTGGGGCATTGAACACTGAAGCTTTCTTT	CASSLGGALNTEAFF
.	TRBV15	TRBJ1-2	.	TGTGCCACCCTACCCGGGCAGGGACGATCTGTTGGCTACACCTTC	CATLPGQGRSVGYTF
.	TRBV7-3	TRBJ2-7	.	TGTGCCAGCAGCGAAACCGGGACCTACGAGCAGTACTTC	CASSETGTYEQYF
.	TRBV5-1	TRBJ2-3	.	TGCGCCAGCAGCTCGACAGGTCCTACGCAGTATTTT	CASSSTGPTQYF